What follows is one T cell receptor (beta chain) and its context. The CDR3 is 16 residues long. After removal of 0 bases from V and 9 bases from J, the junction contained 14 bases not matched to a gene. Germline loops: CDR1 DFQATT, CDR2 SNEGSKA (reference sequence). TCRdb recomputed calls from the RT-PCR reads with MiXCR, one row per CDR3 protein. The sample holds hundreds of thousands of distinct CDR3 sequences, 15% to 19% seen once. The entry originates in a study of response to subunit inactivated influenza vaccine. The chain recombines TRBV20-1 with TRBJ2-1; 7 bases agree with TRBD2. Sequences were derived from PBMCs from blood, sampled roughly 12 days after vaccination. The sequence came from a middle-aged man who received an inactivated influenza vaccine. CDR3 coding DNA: TGCAGTGCTAGAGATGGGGTCGGGGGGAGCGGCCTTGAGCAGTTCTTC. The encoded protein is CSARDGVGGSGLEQFF.